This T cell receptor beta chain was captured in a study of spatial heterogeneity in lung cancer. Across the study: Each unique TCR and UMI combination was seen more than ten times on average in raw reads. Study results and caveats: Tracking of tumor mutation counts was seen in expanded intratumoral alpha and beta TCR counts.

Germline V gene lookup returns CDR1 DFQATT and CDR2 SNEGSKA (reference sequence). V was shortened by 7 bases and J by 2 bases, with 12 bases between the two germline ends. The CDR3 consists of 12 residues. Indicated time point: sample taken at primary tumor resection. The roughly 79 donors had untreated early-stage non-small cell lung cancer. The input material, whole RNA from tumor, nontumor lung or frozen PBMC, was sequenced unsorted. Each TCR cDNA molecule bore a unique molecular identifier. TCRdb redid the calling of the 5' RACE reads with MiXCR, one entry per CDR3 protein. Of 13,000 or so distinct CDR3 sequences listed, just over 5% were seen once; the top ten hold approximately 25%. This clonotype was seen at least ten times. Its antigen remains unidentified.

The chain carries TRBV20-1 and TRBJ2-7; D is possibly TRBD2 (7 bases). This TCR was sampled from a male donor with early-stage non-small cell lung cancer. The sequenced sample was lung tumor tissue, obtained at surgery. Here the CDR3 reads CSGGGRTYEQYF. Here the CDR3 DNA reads TGCAGTGGGGGGGGCCGAACCTACGAGCAGTACTTC.